The T cell receptor (beta chain) under discussion was sequenced for a study of regulatory T cells in long-lasting Graves disease. Study results and limitations: Peripheral blood alone, not thyroid tissue, underwent study.

Germline CDR1 is KGHDR and CDR2 is SFDVKD. V was clipped by 9 bases and J by 2 bases, with 12 bases between them. This CDR3 is 13 amino acids long. Investigators prepared the TCR beta libraries by applying iRepertoire HTBI primers and Arm-PCR of CDR3 regions. TCRdb used MiXCR to reprocess the multiplex PCR reads, holding one entry per CDR3 protein. This sample yields about 660,000 distinct CDR3 sequences, of which around 30% are seen a single time; 42% belongs to the top ten. With respect to this clonotype: Its matching antigen is unknown.

The time point is: persistent/refractory GD, antithyroid drugs over 5 years with positive TRAb. TCR sequences were obtained from RNA taken from PBMCs. This chain connects TRBV24-1 to TRBJ1-1; weak D call: TRBD1 (5 bases). The receptor was derived from a female donor with Graves disease. This specimen was peripheral blood mononuclear cells (PBMCs), taken when the disease was refractory, from a patient treated with antithyroid drugs. CDR3 residues: CATRGRINTEAFF. The CDR3 DNA follows: TGTGCCACCCGGGGACGGATTAACACTGAAGCTTTCTTT.